These 14 T cell receptor beta chains share one sample of origin, sequenced in a study of T cell changes during pregnancy in multiple sclerosis. TCRdb keeps only in-frame clones here, not all; method: immunoSEQ multiplex PCR. The sample includes roughly 86,000 clones, 85% to 95% of them seen just once. The sequencing used peripheral blood, collected in the first trimester of pregnancy. The source is a female donor with multiple sclerosis, enrolled in a pregnancy study.

The chain uses TRBV6-5 and TRBJ1-2; D gene unclear. V was cut by 6 bases and J by 8 bases, with 16 bases left in between. This CDR3 comprises 13 residues. Germline lookup yields CDR1 MNHEY and CDR2 SVGAGI. CDR3: CASSRIFPRGYTF. The CDR3 DNA sequence: TGTGCCAGCAGCCGGATTTTCCCTAGGGGCTACACCTTC.

This chain connects TRBV18 to TRBJ2-3, with 7 bases fitting TRBD2. The CDR3 consists of 16 residues. Germline lookup yields CDR1 KGHSH and CDR2 LQKENI. Losses at the gene ends were 6 bases for V and 4 bases for J; bases not matched to a gene: 13. CDR3 amino acids: CASSAGSGGIADTQYF. Here the CDR3 DNA reads TGTGCCAGCTCGGCTGGATCGGGGGGTATCGCAGATACGCAGTATTTT.

This chain connects TRBV27 to TRBJ2-5, with 8 bases matching TRBD1. This CDR3 has 16 amino acids. The V segment lost 2 bases and the J segment 4 bases; nucleotides outside the gene matches: 9. Per the germline V gene, CDR1 is MNHEY and CDR2 is SMNVEV (reference sequence). This CDR3 is CASSLLGRTGIETQYF. CDR3 nucleotide sequence: TGTGCCAGCAGTTTACTCGGTCGGACAGGGATAGAGACCCAGTACTTC.

This chain links TRBV19 with TRBJ2-3; TRBD1 agrees at 11 bases. There are 16 residues in the CDR3. The trim removed 5 bases at V and 4 bases at J, leaving 8 bases unmatched. Per germline, CDR1 LNHDA and CDR2 SQIVND (reference sequence). CDR3 in DNA: TGTGCCAGTAGTCTTCAGGGGACAGGGGGACCAGATACGCAGTATTTT. Its protein is CASSLQGTGGPDTQYF.

The chain recombines TRBV9 with TRBJ1-2; maybe TRBD1 (6 bases). The CDR3 has 15 residues. Trimming stripped 5 bases from V and 7 bases from J, with 21 bases between. Germline loops: CDR1 SGDLS, CDR2 YYNGEE. CDR3 region: CASRLESGGARGYTF. For the CDR3, the DNA is TGTGCCAGCAGACTAGAATCGGGGGGGGCGCGTGGCTACACCTTC.

The chain combines TRBV6-1 with TRBJ1-1; perhaps TRBD1 as D (6 bases). The CDR3 runs 13 residues. V was pared by 5 bases and J by 4 bases, with 11 bases between. The germline gives CDR1 MNHNS, CDR2 SASEGT. DNA for the CDR3: TGTGCCAGCAGTACCGGGACATTCACTGAAGCTTTCTTT. Protein sequence: CASSTGTFTEAFF.

This rearrangement joins TRBV7-2 to TRBJ1-1; D possibly corresponds to TRBD1 (6 bases). The CDR3 is 15 amino acids. Germline CDR1 is SGHTA and CDR2 is FQGNSA. Trimming removed 2 bases at V and 5 bases at J, with 15 bases between. CDR3 coding DNA: TGTGCCAGCAGCTTACTTTGGGGGCGGAAGACTGAAGCTTTCTTT. This codes for CASSLLWGRKTEAFF.

V usage is TRBV2 and J usage is TRBJ1-3, with 11 bases aligning to TRBD1. CDR3 size: 15 residues. Per germline, CDR1 SNHLY and CDR2 FYNNEI. Trimming removed 5 bases from V and 2 bases from J; junction bases left unmatched: 2. CDR3 sequence reads: CASSLGQGAGNTIYF. The DNA for the CDR3 is TGTGCCAGCAGTCTGGGACAGGGGGCTGGAAACACCATATATTTT.

This chain connects TRBV2 to TRBJ2-1; TRBD2 aligns across 10 bases. V lost 3 bases and J lost 6; bases outside the gene matches: 8. CDR1 and CDR2 from the germline V gene are SNHLY and FYNNEI. The CDR3 is 16 residues long. The CDR3 region has the DNA TGTGCCAGCAGTGATTCTAGCGGGAGCTTTGGCAATGAGCAGTTCTTC. Its translation: CASSDSSGSFGNEQFF.

The CDR3 region has the DNA TGTGCCAGCAGCGAGAATAAGGGGGCAGAGACCCAGTACTTC. Protein product: CASSENKGAETQYF. This chain links TRBV28 with TRBJ2-5; TRBD1 matches at 7 bases. The CDR3 contains 14 residues. The V segment lost 6 bases and the J segment 4 bases; nucleotides outside the gene matches: 8. CDR1 is MDHEN, CDR2 SYDVKM, per germline.

This chain joins TRBV5-1 and TRBJ2-3, with 10 bases fitting TRBD1. The ends lost 3 bases at V and 5 bases at J; junction bases unmatched: 3. The CDR3 runs 14 residues. Germline V gene sequence: CDR1 SGHRS, CDR2 YFSETQ. CDR3 region: CASSSRTGGDTQYF. The CDR3, as DNA: TGCGCCAGCAGCTCCCGGACAGGGGGAGATACGCAGTATTTT.

The V gene is TRBV6-5, the J gene TRBJ1-5; possible D gene TRBD1, 6 bases. Looked up from germline, CDR1 is MNHEY and CDR2 is SVGAGI. Between the trimmed V and J ends, which lost 5 bases and 2 bases, there was a span of 13 bases. This CDR3 region has 15 residues. CDR3 protein: CASSPQGWGNQPQHF. The CDR3 DNA sequence: TGTGCCAGCAGTCCCCAGGGGTGGGGCAATCAGCCCCAGCATTTT.

This clone was recorded only once. The V gene is TRBV6-6, the J gene TRBJ2-3; perhaps TRBD2 as D (6 bases). V lost 7 bases and J 0 bases, leaving 11 bases between the germline ends. There are 14 residues in the CDR3. Per the germline V gene, CDR1 is MNHNY and CDR2 is SVGAGI (reference sequence). The CDR3 DNA is TGTGCCAGCACCTCTAGCGTCAGCACAGATACGCAGTATTTT. Residues: CASTSSVSTDTQYF.

The chain joins TRBV6-5 to TRBJ1-4, with D tentatively TRBD1 (6 bases). This CDR3 is 14 amino acids long. Trimming pared 6 bases from V and 4 bases from J, leaving 12 bases between. Germline CDR1 reads MNHEY; CDR2 reads SVGAGI. The CDR3 sequence: CASSLTGHNEKLFF. CDR3 in DNA: TGTGCCAGCAGCTTGACAGGTCATAATGAAAAACTGTTTTTT.